This T cell receptor (beta chain) was sequenced during a study of tumor-infiltrating lymphocytes in primary liver carcinoma (dated by TCRdb to about 2017). Background for the entire study: Hepatocellular carcinoma (four) or combined HCC and intrahepatic cholangiocarcinoma (one) was present in the five patients, who were three men and two women aged 30 to 69 years. The tumors of the five patients were staged as T1-T3 N0M0, with maximum diameters ranging from roughly 4.2 to 10 cm. Each sample produced about 3.65 to 7.13 million productive TCRbeta reads, and read depth showed no significant difference between tissue types. TCRbeta repertoire sequencing, expression microarrays and whole-exome sequencing were combined in the study across five regions of each liver tumor, with adjacent normal tissue and blood also included. A total of approximately 35 specimens from 5 patients, comprising approximately 25 tumor regions, 5 adjacent noncancerous liver tissues and 5 peripheral blood samples, were covered by TCRbeta repertoire sequencing. The 25 or so tumor region samples were profiled with Agilent mRNA microarrays so that TCRbeta repertoire diversity could be related to the local molecular phenotype. High reproducibility was observed for the technical replicate repertoires, with mean shared-clone rates about 0.92 and correlation coefficients above 0.95. General study outcomes and caveats: Only the TCR beta chain was sequenced, so true repertoire diversity is likely underestimated because unpaired alpha chains were not captured. Repertoire overlap was higher between tumor regions (mean about 36%) than tumor-adjacent (around 17%) or tumor-blood (approximately 14%) pairs, consistent with antigen-driven expansion. A significantly larger repertoire fraction was made up by the top 250 clones in tumors than in blood (p = 0.039). Just about 7.5-25% of top clones turned up in all five regions of a tumor, which suggests spatial heterogeneity among tumor-infiltrating T cells. The study included only five patients, and the authors note findings should be validated in a larger study. Comparison of CD4+ and CD8+ T cell repertoires was precluded by the use of bulk unsorted samples.

In the case of this clonotype: Its antigen has not been determined. One base away there is no much larger clone; base qualities are not given.

Total RNA and DNA were co-extracted from 20-30 mg of bulk tissue with the AllPrep DNA/RNA mini kit, without cell sorting. Surgical resection was performed in China between 2015 and 2016 on five or six patients with histopathologically diagnosed primary liver carcinoma. Chronic HBV infection was present in the patients, and the patients were treatment-naive at sampling. Each tumor was sampled at five spatially separated regions: the superior, inferior, left-lateral and right-lateral poles and the tumor centre. According to histology, viable tumor cells made up more than 90% of every tumor sample. Each fresh piece of tumor and adjacent tissue was cut in two, with one half stored in RNAlater at -80 degrees C and the other half sent for histology. Starting from approximately 500 ng total RNA, TCRbeta-specific cDNA was produced by reverse transcription with a constant-region primer and ProtoScript II reverse transcriptase. The TCRbeta libraries were prepared through three rounds of nested multiplex PCR following a slightly modified ARM-PCR procedure. Sample barcodes and Illumina adapters were added in a final 25-cycle PCR with Deep VentR polymerase. Before sequencing, amplicons of 200-500 bp were purified from gel using a QIAquick gel extraction kit. TCRbeta amplicons were sequenced on an Illumina HiSeq 2500 with 250-bp paired-end reads. Per the original workflow: Reads were quality-trimmed with Trimmomatic v0.33, and paired reads were merged with FLASH v1.2.11 to recover full CDR3 sequences. MiGEC v1.2.1b assigned V, D and J germline segments to the rearranged TCRbeta sequences. Clonotype statistics and Shannon-Wiener diversity indices were calculated with VDJtools v1.0.0. Except for diversity analysis, only each sample's 250 most abundant clonotypes were used in subsequent analyses to reduce sampling bias. Through fastp at Q25 and MiXCR, TCRdb rebuilt clones from the public reads, retaining in-frame beta chains. Every CDR3 protein is listed once, alongside the most common genes and DNA of its rows. TCRdb's processing, not the authors' own work, is the source of the V and J calls. This sample is represented by some 55,000 distinct CDR3 sequences; about 68% of them were singletons. The ten most abundant clones make up around 23% of the sample.

The clonotype comes from a man aged 35-49 years with primary liver carcinoma and hepatitis B virus infection. The sample was liver tumor tissue from sampling region 2. The sample's cell subset or site label, in plain terms: tumor region T2, inferior pole.

The bases read TGTGCCAGCAATTTGGCGGGGGACCACCCTACTTCTAACTATGGCTACACCTTC. This encodes CASNLAGDHPTSNYGYTF. Recombination connected TRBV28 to TRBJ1-2; the D segment could be TRBD1, given 5 matching bases. Taken from the germline V gene, the CDR1 and CDR2 loops are MDHEN and SYDVKM. The CDR3 numbers 18 residues from cysteine through phenylalanine. Left in the record is the CDR3 DNA by itself, 54 bases read in frame from the first base. The germline ends are 24 bases apart after V is trimmed by 7 bases and J by 0 bases.